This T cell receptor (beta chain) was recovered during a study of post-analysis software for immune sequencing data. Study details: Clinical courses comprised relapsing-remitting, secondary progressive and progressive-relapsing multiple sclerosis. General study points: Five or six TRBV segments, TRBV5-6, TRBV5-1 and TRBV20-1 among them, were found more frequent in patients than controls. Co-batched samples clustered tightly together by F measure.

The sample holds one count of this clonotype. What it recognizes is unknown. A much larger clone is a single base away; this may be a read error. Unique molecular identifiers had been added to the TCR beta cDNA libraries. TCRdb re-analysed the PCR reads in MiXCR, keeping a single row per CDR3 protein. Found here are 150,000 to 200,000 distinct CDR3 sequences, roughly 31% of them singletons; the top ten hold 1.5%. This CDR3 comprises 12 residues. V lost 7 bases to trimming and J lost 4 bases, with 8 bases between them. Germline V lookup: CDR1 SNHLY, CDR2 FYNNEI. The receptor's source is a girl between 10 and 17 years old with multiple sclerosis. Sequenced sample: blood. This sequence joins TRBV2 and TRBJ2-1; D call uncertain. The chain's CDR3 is CASTVPYNEQFF. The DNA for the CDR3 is TGTGCCAGCACGGTTCCGTACAATGAGCAGTTCTTC.